Below, 27 T cell receptor beta chains from the same sample are listed, as sequenced in a study of technical replicates of blood from a handful of donors. Only in-frame clones appear in the TCRdb table, and some are missing; sequencing was by immunoSEQ multiplex PCR. In the table there are 85,000 to 100,000 clones, under 97% of which are singletons. Sequencing was done on a sample of T cells isolated from PBMCs. The receptors derive from a human donor in good health.

The chain recombines TRBV6-5 with TRBJ2-1; TRBD2 agrees at 9 bases. The germline V gene encodes CDR1 MNHEY and CDR2 SVGAGI. The CDR3 spans 16 residues. V trimming: 6 bases; J trimming: 5 bases; junction bases outside the gene matches: 11. CDR3 in DNA: TGTGCCAGCAGGTACGCGGGAGGGGCGCCAAACAATGAGCAGTTCTTC. It codes for CASRYAGGAPNNEQFF.

The chain employs TRBV5-4 and TRBJ2-1, with D tentatively TRBD2 (5 bases). From germline, CDR1 is SGHNT and CDR2 YYREEE (reference sequence). The CDR3 covers 13 residues. V was trimmed by 2 bases and J by 6 bases, leaving 9 bases between them. CDR3 protein: CASSFLEGNEQFF. The CDR3 DNA sequence: TGTGCCAGCAGCTTCCTTGAGGGCAATGAGCAGTTCTTC. The full variable domain, completed using reference TRBV5-4 and TRBJ2-1, is ETGVTQSPTHLIKTRGQQVTLRCSSQSGHNTVSWYQQALGQGPQFIFQYYREEENGRGNFPPRFSGLQFPNYSSELNVNALELDDSALYLCASSFLEGNEQFFGPGTRLTVL.

J is TRBJ1-2 and V is TRBV9, with TRBD1 as a possible D gene (5 bases). Germline V lookup: CDR1 SGDLS, CDR2 YYNGEE. The CDR3 totals 15 residues. With 7 bases removed from V and 5 bases from J, the gap between germline ends came to 21 bases. The chain's CDR3 is CASWRSSGPPYGYTF. CDR3 nucleotides: TGTGCCAGCTGGAGATCGTCAGGGCCACCTTATGGCTACACCTTC. Full variable domain (outside the CDR3, taken from reference TRBV9 and TRBJ1-2): DSGVTQTPKHLITATGQRVTLRCSPRSGDLSVYWYQQSLDQGLQFLIQYYNGEERAKGNILERFSAQQFPDLHSELNLSSLELGDSALYFCASWRSSGPPYGYTFGSGTRLTVV.

J is TRBJ2-7 and V is TRBV7-9, with 11 positions matching TRBD2. Trimming at V came to 3 bases and at J to 5 bases, leaving 9 bases not matched to a gene. Germline-derived CDR1 and CDR2 are SEHNR and FQNEAQ (reference sequence). The CDR3 consists of 16 residues. CDR3 residues: CASSFSSGGGLDEQYF. The CDR3 nucleotides are TGTGCCAGCAGCTTTAGTAGCGGGGGGGGTCTCGACGAGCAGTACTTC.

V usage is TRBV28 and J usage is TRBJ1-2; D remains ambiguous. Germline CDR1 reads MDHEN; CDR2 reads SYDVKM. V gave up 3 bases and J gave up 2 bases, with 4 bases separating them. The CDR3 is 12 amino acids. Here the CDR3 reads CASSFRNYGYTF. The CDR3 DNA is TGTGCCAGCAGTTTTCGGAACTATGGCTACACCTTC.

The V and J genes are TRBV5-1 and TRBJ2-7, with 8 bases identical to TRBD2. V shed 0 bases and J 5 bases; nucleotides not matched to a gene: 7. CDR1 is SGHRS, CDR2 YFSETQ, per germline. The CDR3 runs to 15 residues. In nucleotides, the CDR3 is TGCGCCAGCAGCTTGGCCGGGGGGGTTAACCACGAGCAGTACTTC. Translation: CASSLAGGVNHEQYF.

V is TRBV5-4 and J is TRBJ1-2; possible D gene TRBD1, 5 bases. The V gene's germline CDR1 is SGHNT and CDR2 YYREEE (reference sequence). The CDR3 has 16 amino acids. V gave up 7 bases and J gave up 3 bases, with 22 bases separating them. The CDR3 sequence is CASVRNLRAGHYGYTF. In DNA, the CDR3 is TGTGCCAGCGTCCGGAACTTAAGGGCAGGGCACTATGGCTACACCTTC.

This chain links TRBV4-1 with TRBJ2-2; no reliable D call. Germline-derived CDR1 and CDR2 are MGHRA and YSYEKL. This CDR3 has 14 amino acids. With 0 bases removed from V and 6 bases from J, the gap between germline ends came to 8 bases. The CDR3 sequence is CASSQDQFAGELFF. The CDR3 DNA reads as TGCGCCAGCAGCCAAGATCAGTTCGCCGGGGAGCTGTTTTTT.

The gene calls are TRBV10-2 and TRBJ2-1; TRBD2 aligns across 12 bases. CDR3 size: 18 residues. V dropped 5 bases and J dropped 4; count of bases not matched to a gene: 12. From germline, CDR1 is WSHSY and CDR2 SAAADI. DNA of the CDR3: TGCGCCAGCAGTTCTCGGACTAGCGGGGCTCAGACTTACAATGAGCAGTTCTTC. Protein product: CASSSRTSGAQTYNEQFF.

The chain employs TRBV27 and TRBJ1-1; 7 nucleotides agree with TRBD1. From germline, CDR1 is MNHEY and CDR2 SMNVEV (reference sequence). The CDR3 length is 13 residues. V lost 5 bases and J lost 4; bases outside the gene matches: 4. CDR3 protein: CASSPNRGTEAFF. The CDR3 DNA reads as TGTGCCAGCAGTCCAAACAGGGGCACTGAAGCTTTCTTT.

The rearrangement links TRBV7-5 to TRBJ1-4. TRBV7-5 is shown as a pseudogene. This CDR3 contains 20 residues. The CDR3 DNA reads as TGTGTCAGAAGCCCTCGGGAGGGGGGGGTAAGCAGAACAACTAATGAAAAACTGTTTTTT. This sequence encodes CVRSPREGGVSRTTNEKLFF.

This chain connects TRBV10-3 to TRBJ2-7; D is uncertain. In germline, CDR1 is ENHRY, CDR2 SYGVKD. V shed 0 bases and J shed 0 bases, with 15 bases lying between them. The CDR3 covers 17 residues. CDR3 loop: CAISESNPASSSYEQYF. The CDR3 DNA reads as TGTGCCATCAGTGAGTCGAATCCAGCTTCTAGCTCCTACGAGCAGTACTTC.

This rearrangement joins TRBV5-1 to TRBJ2-3; D is unresolved. V shed 5 bases and J shed 5 bases, with 15 bases lying between them. The CDR3 contains 14 residues. Germline-derived CDR1 and CDR2 are SGHRS and YFSETQ. The CDR3 region is CASRETGSVDTQYF. For the CDR3, the DNA is TGCGCCAGCAGAGAGACGGGTTCAGTAGATACGCAGTATTTT.

The genes are TRBV28 and TRBJ2-4; a possible D gene is TRBD2 (6 bases). Germline V gene sequence: CDR1 MDHEN, CDR2 SYDVKM. CDR3 size: 15 residues. Trimming took 3 bases from V and 8 from J, leaving 17 bases between them. The CDR3 coding sequence is TGTGCCAGCAGTTTCGCGGGACCAGGAGGGCACATTCAGTACTTC. Encoded protein: CASSFAGPGGHIQYF.

The chain is built from TRBV9 and TRBJ2-7; 7 nucleotides agree with TRBD2. Germline lookup yields CDR1 SGDLS and CDR2 YYNGEE. Trimming cost V 0 bases and J 5 bases; bases outside gene matches: 2. The CDR3 extends over 13 amino acids. CDR3 DNA: TGTGCCAGCAGCGTAGGGGCGGGGGACGAGCAGTACTTC. As protein: CASSVGAGDEQYF.

The V call is TRBV11-2, the J call TRBJ1-4, with 11 bases fitting TRBD1. V shed 1 base, J shed 6 bases, and the junction held 4 bases outside the gene matches. The V gene's germline CDR1 is SGHAT and CDR2 FQNNGV. The CDR3 spans 16 residues. Here the CDR3 DNA reads TGTGCCAGCAGCTTAGCGGGGGGACAGGGGGATGAAAAACTGTTTTTT. This codes for CASSLAGGQGDEKLFF.

Regarding this clone: Germline and junction disagree at one end, which may indicate a read error. The chain carries TRBV29-1 and TRBJ1-4, with TRBD1 matching 8 bases. Germline-derived CDR1 and CDR2 are SQVTM and ANQGSEA. The CDR3 has 13 residues. CDR3 residues: CSVEGTGASKLFF. The CDR3 DNA sequence: TGCAGCGTGGAAGGGACAGGAGCTTCAAAACTGTTTTTT. Combining the CDR3 with reference TRBV29-1 and TRBJ1-4 gives the whole variable domain SAVISQKPSRDICQRGTSLTIQCQVDSQVTMMFWYRQQPGQSLTLIATANQGSEATYESGFVIDKFPISRPNLTFSTLTVSNMSPEDSSIYLCSVEGTGASKLFFGSGTQLSVL.

J is TRBJ2-7 and V is TRBV5-6; D uncertain. The CDR3 contains 14 residues. Germline V gives CDR1 SGHDT, CDR2 YYEEEE. V was pared by 1 base and J by 3 bases, with 11 bases between. The DNA for the CDR3 is TGTGCCAGCAGCTTGTTTGGGCCATTCTACGAGCAGTACTTC. Translated: CASSLFGPFYEQYF. Drawing the rest from reference TRBV5-6 and TRBJ2-7, the complete variable domain is DAGVTQSPTHLIKTRGQQVTLRCSPKSGHDTVSWYQQALGQGPQFIFQYYEEEERQRGNFPDRFSGHQFPNYSSELNVNALLLGDSALYLCASSLFGPFYEQYFGPGTRLTVT.

V and J are TRBV7-6 and TRBJ1-3; the D is unclear. The germline gives CDR1 SGHVS, CDR2 FNYEAQ. This CDR3 region has 16 residues. The V end lost 5 bases, the J end lost 7 bases, and 21 bases lay between the germline ends. The CDR3 reads CASSNPRVATTNTIYF. CDR3 nucleotides: TGTGCCAGCAGCAACCCGCGGGTTGCCACTACTAACACCATATATTTT.

The CDR3 nucleotides read TGCGCCAGCAGTCCTATACTAGCGGACAATGAGCAGTTCTTC. This translates into CASSPILADNEQFF. This chain uses TRBV5-1 with TRBJ2-1; 8 positions agree with TRBD2. The CDR3 contains 14 residues. Germline V lookup: CDR1 SGHRS, CDR2 YFSETQ. V lost 5 bases, J lost 5 bases, and 6 bases stayed unmatched.

Concerning this clone itself: The junction does not match germline at one end; this may be a read error. J is TRBJ2-3 and V is TRBV7-9, with 16 bases fitting TRBD2. Germline V gene data show CDR1 as SEHNR and CDR2 as FQNEAQ (reference sequence). The CDR3 loop spans 14 amino acids. The CDR3 region has the DNA TGTGCCAGCAGCCCTGGGACTAGCGGGAGGGGTACCTTTTTT. This sequence encodes CASSPGTSGRGTFF.

This clone has a single count. The chain employs TRBV4-1 and TRBJ2-5; 7 bases are a match to TRBD2. The CDR3 spans 15 residues. CDR1 is MGHRA, CDR2 YSYEKL, per germline. V dropped 3 bases and J dropped 2; count of bases not matched to a gene: 6. The CDR3 protein is CASSHIGGRQETQYF. The CDR3 DNA follows: TGCGCCAGCAGCCACATCGGGGGGAGGCAAGAGACCCAGTACTTC.

This clone was detected once. V usage is TRBV19 and J usage is TRBJ1-1; 9 bases match TRBD1. The CDR3 sequence is 20 residues long. Germline trimming cut 7 bases from V and 10 bases from J; bases unmatched to any gene: 31. CDR1 and CDR2 from the germline V gene are LNHDA and SQIVND (reference sequence). Here the CDR3 reads CASTRNYIWDRAASSPVAFF. The DNA for the CDR3 is TGTGCCAGTACCCGAAATTACATATGGGACAGGGCAGCCAGCAGCCCCGTAGCTTTCTTT.

This chain uses TRBV11-2 with TRBJ1-3; D not resolved. The CDR3 consists of 12 residues. Trimming took 5 bases from V and 4 from J, leaving 6 bases between them. CDR1 is SGHAT and CDR2 is FQNNGV in the germline V gene. The CDR3 coding sequence is TGTGCCAGCAGCGCGGCCGGAAACACCATATATTTT. It specifies CASSAAGNTIYF.

The sample holds one count of this clone. The chain joins TRBV27 to TRBJ1-5; D is unresolved. Looked up from germline, CDR1 is MNHEY and CDR2 is SMNVEV (reference sequence). Trimming left V 2 bases short and J 5 bases short, with 7 bases between. This CDR3 is 13 amino acids long. In DNA form, the CDR3 reads TGTGCCAGCAGTTTACTCCGAGATCAGCCCCAGCATTTT. It specifies CASSLLRDQPQHF.

The chain combines TRBV6-5 with TRBJ2-1; 7 bases map to TRBD2. Germline trimming cut 4 bases from V and 2 bases from J; bases unmatched to any gene: 2. Germline V CDR1 and CDR2: MNHEY, SVGAGI. The CDR3 is 14 residues long. The CDR3 coding sequence is TGTGCCAGCAGTTCTAGCGGACCCTACAATGAGCAGTTCTTC. It codes for CASSSSGPYNEQFF.

The CDR3 nucleotides are TGTGCCAGCAGCCGACTAGCGGGGAAACACGAGCAGTACTTC. The encoded protein is CASSRLAGKHEQYF. The chain has TRBV6-5 and TRBJ2-7; 11 nucleotides agree with TRBD2. The V and J ends lost 6 bases and 5 bases, in that order; junction bases with no gene match: 6. Germline assignment: CDR1 MNHEY and CDR2 SVGAGI. CDR3 length: 14 amino acids.